Listed below are T cell receptor beta chains from one sample, sequenced in a study of T cell clusters in autoimmune cytopenias. TCRdb processed the multiplex PCR reads again and assigns one entry to each CDR3 protein, with no DNA. Its table lists several thousand distinct CDR3 sequences. These records were also assigned to another study, of T cell repertoires in aging, cancer and after chemotherapy.

Sequenced sample: peripheral blood. The receptor source for this set is a human donor in good health. The CDR3 runs from the conserved cysteine through the conserved F or W. For some rows the clone size is stated as once, few or many, or as a class when expanded; others skip it.

>TRBJ1-1|NA|TRBV27
CASSPTGGYTEAFF
>TRBJ2-6|NA|TRBV30
CAWSSLGQGKSPGANVLTF
>TRBJ2-4|NA|TRBV19
CASSMEGLLAKNIQYF
>TRBJ2-2|medium-sized|TRBV27
CASSPLVNTGELFF
>TRBJ2-1|large|TRBV12-3/TRBV12-4
CASKARAAGGPGNEQFF
>TRBJ2-1|NA|TRBV6-6
CASSLEPATSGRNEQFF
>TRBJ1-5|NA|TRBV30
CASSIDQGQGRQPQHF
>TRBJ2-2|medium-sized|TRBV18
CASSADRGQTGELFF
>TRBJ2-5|NA|TRBV6-5
CASSYATGQETQYF
>TRBJ2-1|NA|TRBV6-2/TRBV6-3
CASSLPRFRRRGGEQFF
>TRBJ2-7|NA|TRBV30
CAWSVQQNYEQYF
>TRBJ2-3|NA|TRBV7-6
CASSPGVAGGPTDTQYF
>TRBJ1-2|NA|TRBV12-3/TRBV12-4
CASSLTGVGNYGYTF
>TRBJ2-7|NA|TRBV5-1
CASSLRAGVDEQYF
>TRBJ2-7|NA|TRBV5-1
CASSGDRGYEQYF
>TRBJ1-3|NA|TRBV5-4
CASSLMQMANSGNTIYF
>TRBJ2-7|medium-sized|TRBV19
CASSITFGYEQYF
>TRBJ2-2|NA|TRBV6-2/TRBV6-3
CASSYGRAHWAGELFF
>TRBJ2-3|NA|TRBV30
CAWTLMNTQYF
>TRBJ2-7|medium-sized|TRBV6-1
CASSDQGIAEQYF